Ten or more counts support the clone carrying this TCR beta chain. Its antigen is unidentified. The entry originates in a study of regulatory T cells in long-lasting Graves disease. Study conclusions and caveats: TRBV28, TRBJ1-2 and TRBJ2-5 emerged as the favored segments in persistent disease.

The time point denotes: persistent/refractory GD, antithyroid drugs over 5 years with positive TRAb. From RNA extracted from PBMCs, the TCR library was made. V was trimmed by 5 bases and J by 4 bases, leaving 11 bases between them. The CDR3 has 12 residues. Germline V gene sequence: CDR1 SQVTM, CDR2 ANQGSEA. Building of the TCR beta libraries involved iRepertoire HTBI primers and Arm-PCR of CDR3 regions. Each CDR3 protein is one row after TCRdb ran MiXCR on the multiplex PCR reads. The sample lists 300,000 to 500,000 distinct CDR3 sequences, less than 25% occurring once. The sequence was obtained from a female donor with Graves disease. The chain has TRBV29-1 and TRBJ1-1; maybe TRBD1 (5 bases). This material consisted of peripheral blood mononuclear cells (PBMCs), taken when the disease was refractory, from a patient treated with antithyroid drugs. CDR3 nucleotide sequence: TGCAGCGTTTGGGGGGAGACCACTGAAGCTTTCTTT. It yields the protein CSVWGETTEAFF. The variable domain in full, completed from reference TRBV29-1 and TRBJ1-1, reads SAVISQKPSRDICQRGTSLTIQCQVDSQVTMMFWYRQQPGQSLTLIATANQGSEATYESGFVIDKFPISRPNLTFSTLTVSNMSPEDSSIYLCSVWGETTEAFFGQGTRLTVV.